The 31 T cell receptor beta chains given below trace back to one sample, sequenced in a study of T cell clonality in common variable immunodeficiency. The data were produced by immunoSEQ multiplex PCR, yet TCRdb's version contains in-frame clones alone and is incomplete. The repertoire yields some 52,000 clones, none seen only once; the top ten contain more than 3%. The sample was peripheral blood mononuclear cells. The receptors come from a person aged 18 to 75 in good health.

This clone came up many times. The read gets to within 3 residues of the CDR3 end, and the germline J gene fills in the rest. Different DNA sequences within this sample yield the same CDR3. The rearrangement joins TRBV7-9 to TRBJ1-3, with TRBD1 identical over 9 bases. The CDR3 totals 15 residues. V lost 3 bases, J lost 4 bases, and 4 bases stayed unmatched. Germline CDR1 and CDR2: SEHNR and FQNEAQ (reference sequence). CDR3 DNA (partial): TGTGCCAGCAGCTTGGCACAGGGGGCGGGAAACACC. Amino acids: CASSLAQGAGNT. The complete CDR3 protein is CASSLAQGAGNTIYF.

This clone has more than one count but fewer than ten. The read ends 3 residues shy of where the CDR3 ends; the end is completed using the germline J gene. This rearrangement joins TRBV11-3 to TRBJ2-7, with 8 bases matching TRBD1. The CDR3 consists of 13 residues. Germline V lookup: CDR1 SGHNT, CDR2 YENEEA. Trimming cost V 11 bases and J 3 bases; bases outside gene matches: 9. CDR3 amino acids: CASHGQGVYEQYF. The part of the CDR3 DNA that was read is TGTGCCTCACACGGACAGGGTGTCTACGAG.

This clone appeared many times. The read terminates 3 residues before the CDR3 end, so the remaining end is supplied by the germline J gene. The chain recombines TRBV29-1 with TRBJ2-7; perhaps TRBD1 as D (5 bases). The CDR3 totals 14 residues. CDR1 SQVTM and CDR2 ANQGSEA come from the germline V gene. Trimming took off 4 bases at V and 0 bases at J, with 13 bases between the two ends. CDR3 bases read: TGCAGCGTTGGGGAAGCAGGGTTCTCCTACGAG. This codes for CSVGEAGFSYE. The CDR3 in full is CSVGEAGFSYEQYF.

This clone has at least ten counts. The CDR3 is cut off 3 residues early in the read; its end comes from the germline J gene. V is TRBV5-1 and J is TRBJ1-1; TRBD1 matches 7 bases. The CDR3 is made up of 15 amino acids. V lost 3 bases and J lost 1; bases outside the gene matches: 6. Germline V lookup: CDR1 SGHRS, CDR2 YFSETQ. CDR3 amino acids: CASSSGQTTNTEAFF. The covered CDR3 bases are TGCGCCAGCAGCTCGGGACAGACAACGAACACTGAA.

This clone was seen ten or more times. The read gets to within 3 residues of the CDR3 end, and the germline J gene fills in the rest. The chain has TRBV20-1 and TRBJ1-1; D may be TRBD1 (5 bases). Germline assignment: CDR1 DFQATT and CDR2 SNEGSKA (reference sequence). CDR3 size: 13 residues. Trimming removed 0 bases from V and 4 bases from J, with 9 bases in between. The CDR3 reads CSARDRAGTEAFF. CDR3 DNA, as far as it was read: TGCAGTGCTAGAGACAGGGCCGGCACTGAA.

This clone was observed at least ten times. The CDR3 spells CASSQAKRQSYNEQFF. The part of the CDR3 DNA that was read is TGTGCCAGCAGCCAAGCGAAGCGCCAGTCCTACAATGAG. The chain couples TRBV7-3 to TRBJ2-1; no clear D. The read terminates 3 residues before the CDR3 end, so the remaining end is supplied by the germline J gene. The CDR3 spans 16 residues. Germline V gene lookup returns CDR1 SGHTA and CDR2 FQGTGA. The germline V and J ends were trimmed by 5 bases and 1 base, with 15 bases remaining between them.

This clone was seen repeatedly, ten times or more. Sequencing ends 3 residues short of the CDR3 end; the germline J gene provides the rest. This chain uses TRBV30 with TRBJ2-5; 9 positions agree with TRBD1. V gave up 5 bases and J gave up 5 bases; unmatched junction bases: 0. Germline V gene lookup returns CDR1 GTSNPN and CDR2 SVGIG (reference sequence). The CDR3 is 11 amino acids. The CDR3 loop reads CAWGQGETQYF. The CDR3 bases that were read are TGTGCCTGGGGACAGGGGGAGACC.

In its sample, this clone was seen many times. This chain's CDR3 is CSASPSRARGTYEQYF. The CDR3 bases that were read are TGCAGTGCTAGCCCCAGTCGAGCTAGAGGAACCTACGAG. The chain couples TRBV20-1 to TRBJ2-7; D ambiguous. The read ends 3 residues before the CDR3 terminus; that terminus is restored from the germline J gene. Germline CDR1 DFQATT, CDR2 SNEGSKA (reference sequence). With 3 bases removed from V and 2 bases from J, the gap between germline ends came to 20 bases. The CDR3 runs 16 residues.

The sample holds many counts of this clone. The read comes to an end 3 residues before the CDR3 does, leaving the germline J gene to fill in the end. The rearrangement uses TRBV5-1 and TRBJ2-1; 8 positions match TRBD1. The CDR3 runs to 14 residues. V dropped 0 bases and J dropped 6; count of bases not matched to a gene: 2. Germline lookup yields CDR1 SGHRS and CDR2 YFSETQ. CDR3 DNA (partial): TGCGCCAGCAGCTTGGCAGGACAGGGCAATGAG. Its translation is CASSLAGQGNE. The CDR3 as a whole reads CASSLAGQGNEQFF. The full variable domain, rest sourced from reference TRBV5-1 and TRBJ2-1, is KAGVTQTPRYLIKTRGQQVTLSCSPISGHRSVSWYQQTPGQGLQFLFEYFSETQRNKGNFPGRFSGRQFSNSRSEMNVSTLELGDSALYLCASSLAGQGNEQFFGPGTRLTVL.

In this sample, this clone turned up a few times. Read sequence stops 3 residues before the CDR3 end, and the germline J gene provides the missing end. V and J are TRBV30 and TRBJ2-7; D is unresolved. Deletions cut 3 bases from V and 3 bases from J, with 6 bases between. CDR3 size: 11 residues. Germline-derived CDR1 and CDR2 are GTSNPN and SVGIG (reference sequence). CDR3 DNA, as far as it was read: TGTGCCTGGAGCCTAGGCTACGAG. Protein: CAWSLGYE. The CDR3, in full, reads CAWSLGYEQYF.

The table lists this clone with many counts. The read ends 3 residues shy of where the CDR3 ends; the end is completed using the germline J gene. The genes are TRBV19 and TRBJ2-1; 9 bases are shared with TRBD1. Germline trimming cut 4 bases from V and 0 bases from J; bases unmatched to any gene: 10. This CDR3 contains 18 residues. Germline values: CDR1 LNHDA, CDR2 SQIVND (reference sequence). This CDR3 is CASSKQGAASGSYNEQFF. The part of the CDR3 DNA that was read is TGTGCCAGTAGTAAACAGGGGGCGGCTAGCGGCTCCTACAATGAG. The full variable domain, completed using reference TRBV19 and TRBJ2-1, is DGGITQSPKYLFRKEGQNVTLSCEQNLNHDAMYWYRQDPGQGLRLIYYSQIVNDFQKGDIAEGYSVSREKKESFPLTVTSAQKNPTAFYLCASSKQGAASGSYNEQFFGPGTRLTVL.

There are many counts of this clone. The read finishes 3 residues shy of the CDR3 end, and the germline J gene is used to complete it. V is TRBV6-1 and J is TRBJ2-3; 7 bases agree with TRBD2. With V trimmed by 2 bases and J by 2 bases, 4 bases remained unmatched. The CDR3 is made up of 15 amino acids. CDR1 and CDR2 (germline): MNHNS, SASEGT. The CDR3 loop reads CASSEIAGHTDTQYF. Incomplete CDR3 DNA: TGTGCCAGCAGTGAAATAGCGGGTCACACAGATACG.

A word on this clone: A single base separates this from a much larger clone, so it may be a read error. The read gets to within 3 residues of the CDR3 end, and the germline J gene fills in the rest. This chain uses TRBV7-8 with TRBJ2-3, with a weak D call TRBD1 (6 bases). The CDR3 runs 15 residues. The V gene's germline CDR1 is SGHVS and CDR2 FQNEAQ. The CDR3 sequence is CASSLGWDTGETQYF. The sequenced CDR3 bases are TGTGCCAGCAGCTTAGGTTGGGACACCGGTGAGACG. The whole variable domain, remainder taken from reference TRBV7-8 and TRBJ2-3, is GAGVSQSPRYKVAKRGQDVALRCDPISGHVSLFWYQQALGQGPEFLTYFQNEAQLDKSGLPSDRFFAERPEGSVSTLKIQRTQQEDSAVYLCASSLGWDTGETQYFGPGTRLTVL.

This clone was seen ten or more times. Sequencing ends 3 residues short of the CDR3 end; the germline J gene provides the rest. The chain uses TRBV4-2 and TRBJ2-3, with 15 bases identical to TRBD2. Germline V gene data show CDR1 as LGHNA and CDR2 as YNFKEQ. The junction had 14 bases not matched to a gene; V was cut back by 4 bases and J by 6 bases. CDR3 size: 19 residues. The DNA read from the CDR3 is TGTGCCAGCAGCCGGGGACTAGCGGGAGGCGGGAGGCGTACGGATACG. Protein: CASSRGLAGGGRRTDT. The entire CDR3 sequence reads CASSRGLAGGGRRTDTQYF.

This clone was seen at least ten times. CDR3 in amino acids: CASSLSSGPYNEQFF. The sequenced part of the CDR3 DNA is TGTGCCAGCAGCTTATCAAGCGGACCATACAATGAG. This rearrangement joins TRBV7-2 to TRBJ2-1; D is perhaps TRBD2 (5 bases). The read finishes 3 residues shy of the CDR3 end, and the germline J gene is used to complete it. There are 15 residues in the CDR3. Germline assignment: CDR1 SGHTA and CDR2 FQGNSA. Trimming pared 2 bases from V and 4 bases from J, leaving 12 bases between.

Turning to this clone: The CDR3 end is not reached by the read, which stops 3 residues before it; the germline J gene fills it in. The chain couples TRBV20-1 to TRBJ1-1; 8 nucleotides line up with TRBD1. Per germline, CDR1 DFQATT and CDR2 SNEGSKA (reference sequence). Trimming removed 4 bases from V and 1 base from J; junction bases left unmatched: 5. CDR3 length: 14 residues. The CDR3 is CSATRDRKNTEAFF. The covered CDR3 bases are TGCAGTGCTACTCGGGACAGGAAGAACACTGAA.

This clone was seen at least ten times. From the germline J gene comes the end of the CDR3, since the read stops 3 residues before it. The rearrangement uses TRBV5-1 and TRBJ2-7; TRBD2 agrees at 13 bases. This CDR3 has 15 residues. Trimming removed 4 bases from V and 4 bases from J; junction bases left unmatched: 5. The germline V gene has CDR1 SGHRS and CDR2 YFSETQ. The covered CDR3 bases are TGCGCCAGCAGCGTCACTAGCGGGAGGGCATACGAG. Residues: CASSVTSGRAYE. The CDR3 in its entirety is CASSVTSGRAYEQYF. Looking up the rest from reference TRBV5-1 and TRBJ2-7 gives the full variable domain: KAGVTQTPRYLIKTRGQQVTLSCSPISGHRSVSWYQQTPGQGLQFLFEYFSETQRNKGNFPGRFSGRQFSNSRSEMNVSTLELGDSALYLCASSVTSGRAYEQYFGPGTRLTVT.

This clone was counted ten times or more. Partial CDR3 DNA: TGCAGTGCTAGAGCGGGACATCATAACTATGGC. It encodes CSARAGHHNYG. From start to end, the CDR3 is CSARAGHHNYGYTF. The rearrangement links TRBV20-1 to TRBJ1-2, with D possibly being TRBD1 (6 bases). The read terminates 3 residues ahead of where the CDR3 ends, so the germline J gene completes it. The CDR3 consists of 14 residues. V lost 1 base to trimming and J lost 1 base, with 10 bases between them. Germline loops: CDR1 DFQATT, CDR2 SNEGSKA (reference sequence).

This clone was counted a few times. The read ends 3 residues early relative to the CDR3; the germline J gene fills the gap. The V call is TRBV18, the J call TRBJ2-3; 9 bases fit TRBD1. The germline V gene has CDR1 KGHSH and CDR2 LQKENI. The CDR3 loop spans 14 amino acids. The CDR3 is CASSPGQGRQPQYF. CDR3 DNA, as far as it was read: TGTGCCAGCTCACCGGGACAGGGAAGACAGCCG.

Many counts were recorded for this clone. The read ends 3 residues before the CDR3 terminus; that terminus is restored from the germline J gene. V and J are TRBV11-3 and TRBJ2-1; TRBD2 matches at 7 bases. The V segment lost 4 bases and the J segment 4 bases; nucleotides outside the gene matches: 1. The CDR3 length is 13 residues. Germline V gene sequence: CDR1 SGHNT, CDR2 YENEEA. Incomplete CDR3 DNA: TGTGCCAGCAGCTCGGGGGGTTACAATGAG. The encoded protein is CASSSGGYNE. The whole CDR3 sequence reads CASSSGGYNEQFF.

This clone was detected ten times or more. The observed sequence ends 3 residues before the CDR3 terminus, with the missing tail filled in from the germline J gene. The chain recombines TRBV18 with TRBJ2-4; TRBD1 matches at 8 bases. After removal of 3 bases from V and 3 bases from J, the junction contained 7 bases not matched to a gene. This CDR3 region has 16 residues. Looked up from germline, CDR1 is KGHSH and CDR2 is LQKENI. The DNA read from the CDR3 is TGTGCCAGCTCACCCCTCCCACAGGGGGGCAAAAACATT. Its protein is CASSPLPQGGKNI. The full CDR3 protein reads CASSPLPQGGKNIQYF.

This clone was counted at least ten times. The CDR3 goes on 3 residues after the read ends, and that part is filled in from the germline J gene. The chain combines TRBV7-9 with TRBJ1-1; TRBD1 aligns across 7 bases. With V trimmed by 3 bases and J by 5 bases, 6 bases remained unmatched. The germline V gene encodes CDR1 SEHNR and CDR2 FQNEAQ (reference sequence). This CDR3 region has 14 residues. CDR3 sequence: CASSFSRGVTEAFF. The CDR3 DNA, read in part, is TGTGCCAGCAGCTTCAGCAGGGGGGTTACTGAA.

This clone was seen more than once but under ten times. The CDR3 DNA, read in part, is TGTGCCAGCAGGGGGCAGGGGACTAGCGCGCTCGAG. Its translation: CASRGQGTSALE. The whole CDR3 protein reads CASRGQGTSALEQYF. V and J are TRBV7-9 and TRBJ2-7, with 10 bases fitting TRBD2. Read data end 3 residues before the CDR3 end; the end is taken from the germline J gene. V lost 6 bases, J lost 6 bases, and 11 bases stayed unmatched. This CDR3 has 15 amino acids. Germline CDR1 and CDR2: SEHNR and FQNEAQ (reference sequence).

Note on this clone: The CDR3 goes on 3 residues after the read ends, and that part is filled in from the germline J gene. This chain joins TRBV18 and TRBJ1-1; 10 nucleotides align to TRBD1. The CDR3 has 14 residues. Germline assignment: CDR1 KGHSH and CDR2 LQKENI. CDR3 bases read: TGTGCCAGCTCACCACCGGAGGACAGGGGGAAG. It codes for CASSPPEDRGK. The full CDR3 is CASSPPEDRGKAFF.

This clone was observed many times. The CDR3 loop is CASSYGTGRNQPQHF. Partial CDR3 DNA: TGCGCCAGCAGCTACGGGACAGGGAGGAATCAGCCC. The chain carries TRBV5-1 and TRBJ1-5, with 9 bases lining up with TRBD1. The CDR3 end lies 3 residues beyond the end of the read and is filled in from the germline J gene. Per germline, CDR1 SGHRS and CDR2 YFSETQ. The V and J ends lost 3 bases and 4 bases, in that order; junction bases with no gene match: 5. The CDR3 is made up of 15 amino acids.

This clone was seen repeatedly, ten times or more. The read is 3 residues too short to cover the CDR3 end, so that end is filled in from the germline J gene. This chain joins TRBV5-4 and TRBJ2-7; 10 nucleotides match TRBD2. Trimming cost V 3 bases and J 2 bases; bases outside gene matches: 5. Germline lookup yields CDR1 SGHNT and CDR2 YYREEE (reference sequence). The CDR3 has 15 amino acids. CDR3 amino acids: CASSSSSGSTYEQYF. The CDR3 bases that were read are TGTGCCAGCAGCTCTTCTAGCGGGAGTACCTACGAG.

This clone was found many times. The CDR3 extends 3 residues past the end of the read, so its final part is completed from the germline J gene. Other DNA sequences in this sample translate to the same CDR3. V and J are TRBV29-1 and TRBJ1-3; 7 bases fit TRBD1. Germline values: CDR1 SQVTM, CDR2 ANQGSEA. The CDR3 consists of 12 residues. V was pared by 4 bases and J by 4 bases, with 1 base of the junction left unmatched. CDR3 sequence: CSVVTGGNTIYF. The DNA read from the CDR3 is TGCAGCGTTGTGACAGGGGGAAACACC.

Many counts were recorded for this clone. The CDR3 goes on 3 residues after the read ends, and that part is filled in from the germline J gene. The chain links TRBV30 to TRBJ2-1, with D perhaps TRBD1 (6 bases). There are 11 residues in the CDR3. Per the germline V gene, CDR1 is GTSNPN and CDR2 is SVGIG (reference sequence). V was trimmed by 5 bases and J by 9 bases, leaving 11 bases between them. CDR3 DNA (partial): TGTGCCTGGTCTCCCAGGGGTGAG. Protein: CAWSPRGE. Given in full, the CDR3 is CAWSPRGEQFF.

This clone has at least ten counts. With the read ending 3 residues before the CDR3 end, the germline J gene is used to fill in that end. The chain carries TRBV6-1 and TRBJ2-7; TRBD2 matches 8 bases. The CDR3 is 14 amino acids. Looked up from germline, CDR1 is MNHNS and CDR2 is SASEGT. J lost 3 bases, V lost 1 base, and 2 bases had no gene match. CDR3 DNA, as far as it was read: TGTGCCAGCAGTGAAGTTGCGGGAGGCTACGAG. Protein sequence: CASSEVAGGYE. The full CDR3 protein is CASSEVAGGYEQYF.

The table lists this clone with a few counts. The CDR3 end lies 3 residues beyond the end of the read and is filled in from the germline J gene. The J gene is TRBJ2-3, the V gene TRBV29-1; a weak D match, TRBD2 (6 bases). The CDR3 is made up of 16 amino acids. Germline-derived CDR1 and CDR2 are SQVTM and ANQGSEA. The V and J ends lost 7 bases and 2 bases respectively, with 22 bases between them. The covered CDR3 bases are TGCAGCGCCGTTCCGAATGGCGGGATTGACACAGATACG. Translating it yields CSAVPNGGIDTDT. The entire CDR3 sequence reads CSAVPNGGIDTDTQYF.

This clone was counted ten times or more. From the germline J gene comes the end of the CDR3, since the read stops 3 residues before it. The chain carries TRBV18 and TRBJ1-4; D perhaps matches TRBD1 (6 bases). The CDR3 consists of 16 residues. With 2 bases removed from V and 10 bases from J, the gap between germline ends came to 20 bases. CDR1 and CDR2 from the germline V gene are KGHSH and LQKENI. The part of the CDR3 DNA that was read is TGTGCCAGCTCACCAATCGGGGGGGGCGACCCGCGAAAA. As protein: CASSPIGGGDPRK. The complete CDR3 sequence is CASSPIGGGDPRKLFF. Filled out from reference TRBV18 and TRBJ1-4, the complete variable domain reads NAGVMQNPRHLVRRRGQEARLRCSPMKGHSHVYWYRQLPEEGLKFMVYLQKENIIDESGMPKERFSAEFPKEGPSILRIQQVVRGDSAAYFCASSPIGGGDPRKLFFGSGTQLSVL.